The 32 T cell receptor beta chains given below trace back to one sample, sequenced in a study of patients and donors after allogeneic stem cell transplantation. TCRdb ran MiXCR on the RT-PCR reads and lists one entry per CDR3 protein. The sample includes 70,000 or so distinct CDR3 sequences, approximately 26% of them seen just once. The sample consisted of blood, either unsorted or a sorted T cell fraction (not recorded which). Every receptor here comes from a human donor who was either an allogeneic HSCT recipient or a stem cell or donor lymphocyte infusion donor (not recorded which). It is not recorded whose cells these are; they may come from a transplant donor.

V usage is TRBV20-1 and J usage is TRBJ2-3; unclear D gene. The V end lost 5 bases, the J end lost 6 bases, and 9 bases lay between the germline ends. The CDR3 length is 11 residues. Per the germline V gene, CDR1 is DFQATT and CDR2 is SNEGSKA (reference sequence). The CDR3 loop reads CSAGSGDTQYF. The CDR3 DNA follows: TGCAGTGCTGGTTCTGGGGATACGCAGTATTTT.

This clonotype has a handful of counts. The genes are TRBV6-5 and TRBJ2-3; D ambiguous. Germline values: CDR1 MNHEY, CDR2 SVGAGI. The V end was cut by 7 bases, the J end by 5 bases, with 7 bases between. The CDR3 runs 11 residues. The CDR3 nucleotides are TGTGCCAGCATGTTGGGAGATACGCAGTATTTT. This translates into CASMLGDTQYF.

The V call is TRBV5-1, the J call TRBJ1-1; tentative D call: TRBD1 (5 bases). The CDR3 length is 15 residues. The germline gives CDR1 SGHRS, CDR2 YFSETQ. Trimming took 0 bases from V and 1 from J, leaving 10 bases between them. CDR3 DNA sequence: TGCGCCAGCAGCTTGGAGGGACCCCCGAACACTGAAGCTTTCTTT. This gives the protein CASSLEGPPNTEAFF.

This clonotype was recorded only once. The genes are TRBV5-8 and TRBJ2-1, with TRBD1 matching 11 bases. CDR1 is SGHTS and CDR2 is YDEGEE in the germline V gene. The CDR3 is 17 residues long. V gave up 4 bases and J gave up 8 bases; unmatched junction bases: 14. DNA of the CDR3: TGTGCCAGCAGCCCGCGACAGGACAGGGGGCTTAGAGATGAGCAGTTCTTC. Residues: CASSPRQDRGLRDEQFF.

The chain carries TRBV5-1 and TRBJ1-1; D gene uncertain. The ends were cut back, 6 bases at V and 1 base at J, with 10 bases in the middle. Per germline, CDR1 SGHRS and CDR2 YFSETQ. The CDR3 spans 13 residues. CDR3 nucleotide sequence: TGCGCCAGCAACGTCGAGCCGAACACTGAAGCTTTCTTT. Its translation: CASNVEPNTEAFF.

The V and J genes are TRBV9 and TRBJ1-2; no reliable D call. V dropped 1 base and J dropped 1 base, with 5 bases sitting between them. The CDR3 contains 13 residues. CDR1 SGDLS and CDR2 YYNGEE come from the germline V gene. The DNA of the CDR3 is TGTGCCAGCAGCGTATACAATAACTATGGCTACACCTTC. This codes for CASSVYNNYGYTF. Based on the CDR3 plus reference TRBV9 and TRBJ1-2, the full variable domain is DSGVTQTPKHLITATGQRVTLRCSPRSGDLSVYWYQQSLDQGLQFLIQYYNGEERAKGNILERFSAQQFPDLHSELNLSSLELGDSALYFCASSVYNNYGYTFGSGTRLTVV.

As DNA, the CDR3 is TGTGCCAGCAGTTACTCTAAGGGGGGCTCCGGGAGGGGCACAGATACGCAGTATTTT. The encoded protein is CASSYSKGGSGRGTDTQYF. This chain joins TRBV6-6 and TRBJ2-3, with TRBD2 matching 8 bases. Germline CDR1 and CDR2: MNHNY and SVGAGI (reference sequence). Trimming cost V 0 bases and J 1 base; bases outside gene matches: 12. The CDR3 has 19 residues.

V is TRBV7-2 and J is TRBJ2-3; D tentatively fits TRBD1 or TRBD2 (5 bases each). Germline-derived CDR1 and CDR2 are SGHTA and FQGNSA. The V end was cut by 3 bases, the J end by 6 bases, with 13 bases between. The CDR3 is 14 residues long. CDR3 residues: CASSFDTWGDTQYF. Here the CDR3 DNA reads TGTGCCAGCAGCTTCGACACCTGGGGGGATACGCAGTATTTT.

This clonotype appeared a few times. This chain joins TRBV12-3 or TRBV12-4 and TRBJ1-5; D gene ambiguous. The V gene lost 1 base and the J gene lost 1 base, with 14 bases spanning the gap. There are 17 residues in the CDR3. DNA for the CDR3: TGTGCCAGCAGTTTAGGTCCCCTTCAGAGAAGCAATCAGCCCCAGCATTTT. The encoded protein is CASSLGPLQRSNQPQHF.

The rearrangement joins TRBV19 to TRBJ2-6; a weak D match, TRBD1 (5 bases). With 3 bases removed from V and 17 bases from J, the gap between germline ends came to 26 bases. The V gene's germline CDR1 is LNHDA and CDR2 SQIVND (reference sequence). This CDR3 is built from 16 residues. The CDR3 region is CASSIGLLQGLRSVTF. For the CDR3, the DNA is TGTGCCAGTAGTATTGGGCTCCTCCAGGGCCTTCGGTCGGTGACTTTC.

The chain couples TRBV10-3 to TRBJ2-1; TRBD2 might be the D (6 bases). The germline CDR1 and CDR2 sequences are ENHRY and SYGVKD. This CDR3 comprises 13 residues. V was cut by 5 bases and J by 8 bases, with 13 bases left in between. The CDR3 region has the DNA TGTGCCATCAGTCGCTCAGGAGGGGATGAGCAGTTCTTC. Translating it yields CAISRSGGDEQFF.

The genes are TRBV21-1 and TRBJ2-7; TRBD1, as called in the table, went unchecked against the DNA. TRBV21-1 counts as a pseudogene. The CDR3 has 18 amino acids. The CDR3 spells CASSKGGDRPMSGYEQYF. The CDR3 DNA is TGTGCCAGCAGCAAAGGCGGGGACAGACCCATGTCAGGCTACGAGCAGTACTTC.

This clonotype has a handful of counts. V and J are TRBV12-3 or TRBV12-4 and TRBJ2-1; D remains unclear. The CDR3 length is 13 residues. Trimming left V 3 bases short and J 4 bases short, with 7 bases between. This chain's CDR3 is CASSFDLYNEQFF. For the CDR3, the DNA is TGTGCCAGCAGTTTTGACCTATACAATGAGCAGTTCTTC.

This clonotype occurred a few times. The V gene is TRBV12-5, the J gene TRBJ2-7; 7 nucleotides line up with TRBD1. In germline, CDR1 is LGHNT, CDR2 FRNRAP. CDR3 length: 13 amino acids. V trimming: 4 bases; J trimming: 6 bases; junction bases outside the gene matches: 6. This CDR3 reads CASGSGTVSEQYF. CDR3 in DNA: TGTGCTAGTGGTTCCGGGACAGTTAGCGAGCAGTACTTC.

The chain couples TRBV7-9 to TRBJ1-6; no firm D call. Germline-derived CDR1 and CDR2 are SEHNR and FQNEAQ (reference sequence). V was shortened by 4 bases and J by 0 bases, with 16 bases between the two germline ends. The CDR3 consists of 18 residues. The CDR3 region is CASSSTQVIFSYNSPLHF. For the CDR3, the DNA is TGTGCCAGCAGCTCTACGCAGGTGATCTTCTCCTATAATTCACCCCTCCACTTT.

This chain uses TRBV7-2 with TRBJ1-1; D not resolved. Germline V gene sequence: CDR1 SGHTA, CDR2 FQGNSA. The CDR3 contains 16 residues. The V end was cut by 2 bases, the J end by 4 bases, with 17 bases between. The CDR3 sequence is CASSLWQSGVSTEAFF. The DNA for the CDR3 is TGTGCCAGCAGCTTATGGCAGTCTGGGGTATCCACTGAAGCTTTCTTT. Full variable domain (remainder filled in from reference TRBV7-2 and TRBJ1-1): GAGVSQSPSNKVTEKGKDVELRCDPISGHTALYWYRQSLGQGLEFLIYFQGNSAPDKSGLPSDRFSAERTGGSVSTLTIQRTQQEDSAVYLCASSLWQSGVSTEAFFGQGTRLTVV.

This clonotype was counted only a few times. V and J are TRBV20-1 and TRBJ1-3, with TRBD1 as a possible D gene (6 bases). This CDR3 is built from 13 residues. Germline CDR1 and CDR2: DFQATT and SNEGSKA (reference sequence). V gave up 2 bases and J gave up 3 bases, with 8 bases separating them. CDR3: CSARPRGGNTIYF. For the CDR3, the DNA is TGCAGTGCTAGACCCAGGGGTGGAAACACCATATATTTT.

This clonotype was seen repeatedly, ten times or more. The rearrangement joins TRBV9 to TRBJ1-2, with a possible D match to TRBD1 (5 bases). This CDR3 has 17 amino acids. Per germline, CDR1 SGDLS and CDR2 YYNGEE. V was clipped by 0 bases and J by 4 bases, with 19 bases between them. CDR3 DNA sequence: TGTGCCAGCAGCGTAGGCCCGTGGGAGGGGCGCCTCTATGGCTACACCTTC. Amino acid sequence: CASSVGPWEGRLYGYTF. The whole variable domain, remainder taken from reference TRBV9 and TRBJ1-2, is DSGVTQTPKHLITATGQRVTLRCSPRSGDLSVYWYQQSLDQGLQFLIQYYNGEERAKGNILERFSAQQFPDLHSELNLSSLELGDSALYFCASSVGPWEGRLYGYTFGSGTRLTVV.

This chain connects TRBV15 to TRBJ1-1, with D possibly TRBD1 on 5 matching bases. The CDR3 covers 14 residues. Germline V CDR1 and CDR2: LNHNV, YYDKDF (reference sequence). The V and J ends lost 0 bases and 7 bases respectively, with 12 bases between them. CDR3 nucleotides: TGTGCCACCAGCAGAGATCTCCGGGGCAGTGAAGCTTTCTTT. Amino acid sequence: CATSRDLRGSEAFF.

J is TRBJ1-5 and V is TRBV4-2; D call uncertain. Germline assignment: CDR1 LGHNA and CDR2 YNFKEQ. V lost 0 bases, J lost 0 bases, and 12 bases lay in between. This CDR3 is 17 amino acids long. CDR3 amino acids: CASSQEADGDSNQPQHF. In DNA, the CDR3 is TGTGCCAGCAGCCAAGAAGCGGACGGTGATAGCAATCAGCCCCAGCATTTT.

V is TRBV7-9 and J is TRBJ1-1; the D is unclear. The germline CDR1 and CDR2 sequences are SEHNR and FQNEAQ (reference sequence). The V gene lost 5 bases and the J gene lost 2 bases, with 3 bases spanning the gap. The CDR3 runs to 11 residues. CDR3 in DNA: TGTGCCAGCAGCGAAAACACTGAAGCTTTCTTT. This sequence encodes CASSENTEAFF.

Only a few counts were recorded for this clonotype. This chain links TRBV7-2 with TRBJ2-1; 7 bases match TRBD1. With 0 bases clipped from V and 4 bases from J, the junction kept 12 bases outside the gene matches. The CDR3 extends over 18 amino acids. The germline V gene encodes CDR1 SGHTA and CDR2 FQGNSA. CDR3: CASSLAPWTGHNYNEQFF. The CDR3, as DNA: TGTGCCAGCAGCTTAGCTCCCTGGACAGGTCACAATTACAATGAGCAGTTCTTC. Based on the CDR3 plus reference TRBV7-2 and TRBJ2-1, the full variable domain is GAGVSQSPSNKVTEKGKDVELRCDPISGHTALYWYRQSLGQGLEFLIYFQGNSAPDKSGLPSDRFSAERTGGSVSTLTIQRTQQEDSAVYLCASSLAPWTGHNYNEQFFGPGTRLTVL.

This chain joins TRBV7-2 and TRBJ2-3; D unresolved. The CDR3 extends over 13 amino acids. V was trimmed by 6 bases and J by 2 bases, leaving 9 bases between them. CDR1 SGHTA and CDR2 FQGNSA come from the germline V gene. CDR3 sequence: CASRRTHTDTQYF. The CDR3 DNA reads TGTGCCAGCAGAAGGACCCACACAGATACGCAGTATTTT.

Only a few counts were recorded for this clonotype. The rearrangement joins TRBV11-2 to TRBJ1-1; unclear D gene. The CDR3 has 16 amino acids. V lost 0 bases and J 3 bases, leaving 14 bases between the germline ends. Germline-derived CDR1 and CDR2 are SGHAT and FQNNGV. CDR3 DNA sequence: TGTGCCAGCAGCTTAGAAAACCGGTGGCGAGACACTGAAGCTTTCTTT. Protein product: CASSLENRWRDTEAFF.

This rearrangement joins TRBV5-1 to TRBJ1-5; D gene uncertain. The ends were cut back, 0 bases at V and 5 bases at J, with 9 bases in the middle. This CDR3 has 14 residues. Germline assignment: CDR1 SGHRS and CDR2 YFSETQ. CDR3 nucleotides: TGCGCCAGCAGCTTGGGGGAGCCGTATCAGCCCCAGCATTTT. Amino acid sequence: CASSLGEPYQPQHF.

This clonotype was seen once. This chain joins TRBV7-2 and TRBJ2-3, with unresolved D. V was cut by 4 bases and J by 3 bases, with 17 bases left in between. The germline gives CDR1 SGHTA, CDR2 FQGNSA. The CDR3 has 16 amino acids. DNA of the CDR3: TGTGCCAGCAGCTCCCTCCGGTGGGCGGATACAGATACGCAGTATTTT. It specifies CASSSLRWADTDTQYF.

This clonotype was seen repeatedly, ten times or more. The rearrangement joins TRBV19 to TRBJ1-2; D unclear. This CDR3 has 13 residues. Germline V gene lookup returns CDR1 LNHDA and CDR2 SQIVND (reference sequence). The V and J ends lost 2 bases and 8 bases respectively, with 12 bases between them. The CDR3 DNA sequence: TGTGCCAGTAGTATACCCGTCAAGGGCGGCTACACCTTC. This translates into CASSIPVKGGYTF.

This clonotype has only a few counts. The V and J genes are TRBV29-1 and TRBJ1-3; a possible D gene is TRBD1 (5 bases). This CDR3 spans 14 amino acids. Germline loops: CDR1 SQVTM, CDR2 ANQGSEA. The V end was cut by 5 bases, the J end by 4 bases, with 15 bases between. CDR3 sequence: CSVSLGGTGNTIYF. The CDR3 DNA follows: TGCAGCGTTTCACTTGGGGGGACCGGAAACACCATATATTTT.

This clonotype was observed a handful of times. The J gene is TRBJ1-1, the V gene TRBV10-3; D remains ambiguous. Trimming left V 0 bases short and J 3 bases short, with 11 bases between. The CDR3 covers 15 residues. Germline assignment: CDR1 ENHRY and CDR2 SYGVKD. For the CDR3, the DNA is TGTGCCATCAGTGAGTCTGGGGAAATAGACACTGAAGCTTTCTTT. Translation: CAISESGEIDTEAFF.

The V and J genes are TRBV27 and TRBJ2-7; tentatively, D is TRBD2 (6 bases). With 0 bases removed from V and 7 bases from J, the gap between germline ends came to 16 bases. The CDR3 contains 15 residues. Per the germline V gene, CDR1 is MNHEY and CDR2 is SMNVEV (reference sequence). The DNA of the CDR3 is TGTGCCAGCAGTTTATCCTATATCAGCAGCGGGGAGCAGTACTTC. Its protein is CASSLSYISSGEQYF.

The gene calls are TRBV6-1 and TRBJ2-2; D might be TRBD1 (5 bases). The germline CDR1 and CDR2 sequences are MNHNS and SASEGT. This CDR3 spans 14 amino acids. The germline V and J ends were trimmed by 5 bases and 5 bases, with 12 bases remaining between them. The CDR3: CASSPQGFTGELFF. DNA for the CDR3: TGTGCCAGCAGTCCCCAGGGCTTTACCGGGGAGCTGTTTTTT.

The V gene is TRBV29-1, the J gene TRBJ1-2; D ambiguous. The CDR3 is made up of 13 amino acids. The V gene lost 7 bases and the J gene lost 0 bases, with 12 bases spanning the gap. Germline V gene sequence: CDR1 SQVTM, CDR2 ANQGSEA. CDR3 in DNA: TGCAGCGACCCCGGTGAGGCTAACTATGGCTACACCTTC. This translates into CSDPGEANYGYTF. Using reference TRBV29-1 and TRBJ1-2 for the parts outside the CDR3, the full variable domain is SAVISQKPSRDICQRGTSLTIQCQVDSQVTMMFWYRQQPGQSLTLIATANQGSEATYESGFVIDKFPISRPNLTFSTLTVSNMSPEDSSIYLCSDPGEANYGYTFGSGTRLTVV.